The T cell receptor beta chain under discussion was sequenced for a study of blood T cell repertoires in COVID-19. About the research overall: Samples representing acute and convalescent COVID-19 were sourced from the United States, Italy and Spain. Sources were T cells, B-cell-depleted T cells, or PBMCs; the material itself was cDNA or gDNA.

The assay was immunoSEQ multiplex PCR, and TCRdb's table has in-frame clones only and misses some. The sample shows a few hundred thousand clones, more than 85% of them seen only once. The CDR3 covers 14 residues. V was trimmed by 5 bases and J by 3 bases, leaving 13 bases between them. Germline V CDR1 and CDR2: SEHNR, FQNEAQ (reference sequence). Donors were grouped by their self-reported clinical history. This chain uses TRBV7-9 with TRBJ1-1; D remains ambiguous. Sequenced input: PBMCs or T cells enriched from blood (not recorded which). This sequence originates from a woman under 40 who had recovered from COVID-19. As DNA, the CDR3 is TGTGCCAGCAGCGGCCGGGTTAAACACACTGAAGCTTTCTTT. The encoded protein is CASSGRVKHTEAFF.